The clone carrying this T cell receptor (beta chain) showed up just a few times. Germline-derived CDR1 and CDR2 are SGHDT and YYEEEE. CDR3 length: 15 amino acids. V trimming: 0 bases; J trimming: 13 bases; junction bases outside the gene matches: 5. The PCR ran on 60 Vbeta and 13 Jbeta primers. Using immunoSEQ multiplex PCR, the repertoire was profiled, and TCRdb retains in-frame clones only, with some absent. The sample includes approximately 110,000 clones, around 78% of them seen just once. This specimen comes from a study of cytomegalovirus exposure and HLA in healthy donors. The sequence derives from a man over 45 in good health and CMV-seronegative. J is TRBJ2-1 and V is TRBV5-6; 15 nucleotides agree with TRBD2. Sequencing input: PBMCs. The CDR3 is CASSLEGTSGGTQFF. The DNA for the CDR3 is TGTGCCAGCAGCTTGGAGGGGACTAGCGGGGGGACCCAGTTCTTC.